This T cell receptor beta chain was identified in a study of identical twins. Study-level findings and limits: Models, which agreed with sharing between unrelated individuals, nonetheless underestimated the out-of-frame TCR alpha sharing seen in monozygotic twins. Clonotypes of the beta chain that were abundant in cord blood carried fewer insertions (memory repertoires showed none).

MiXCR, applied by TCRdb to the 5' RACE reads, yields one record per CDR3 protein. The repertoire has some 200,000 distinct CDR3 sequences, about 7.5% of them found once; the top ten carry 1.9%. Turning to this clonotype: Antigen: not known.

The V gene lost 5 bases and the J gene lost 10 bases, with 22 bases spanning the gap. Germline CDR1 SEHNR, CDR2 FQNEAQ (reference sequence). CDR3 length: 15 amino acids. The same sample was also studied in work on yellow fever vaccine responses in identical twins.

The sequence derives from a woman aged 18-29 years in good health. This sequence joins TRBV7-9 and TRBJ2-3, with a possible D match to TRBD1 (6 bases). Source material: memory (CD45RO+) T cells sorted from blood. CDR3 protein: CASSRQVESGGSQYF. For the CDR3, the DNA is TGTGCCAGCAGCCGACAGGTTGAATCAGGCGGTTCGCAGTATTTT.